This paragraph reports one T cell receptor beta chain. Its antigen remains undetermined. There are no base qualities to consult, and no much larger clone falls within one base. These data belong to a study of T cell changes during pregnancy in multiple sclerosis (dated by TCRdb to between 2017 and 2020). At the level of the whole study: The study looked at changes in the T cell repertoire across pregnancy in women with multiple sclerosis.

Libraries were made using the immunoSEQ multiplex PCR assay. In TCRdb, the immuneACCESS table is reduced to in-frame sequences with V and J assigned. These tables do not hold every clone; where another copy was compared, an unresolved V gene accounts for under half, and the others remain unexplained. In all, the sample holds some 97,000 clones, and around 92% of those were seen once. 1.9% of the sample is in the top ten clones. Trimming removed 7 bases from V and 0 bases from J, leaving 13 bases between the germline ends. From a lookup of the germline V gene, CDR1 and CDR2 are SGHRS and YFSETQ. The CDR3 starts with the cysteine, ends with the phenylalanine, and has 14 residues. Only CDR3 DNA is held: 42 bases, read in frame from base 1.

This clonotype was sampled from a female donor with multiple sclerosis, enrolled in a pregnancy study. The rearrangement combines TRBV5-1 with TRBJ1-1, and perhaps TRBD1 as D gene, on 6 matching bases. The starting material was peripheral blood, obtained after pregnancy. The DNA sequence is TGCGCCAGCTCCGAGGGGGGGCTGAACACTGAAGCTTTCTTT. It specifies CASSEGGLNTEAFF.